These 7 T cell receptor beta chains were sequenced from one sample in a study of T cells after yellow fever vaccination. TCRdb re-derived calls from the 5' RACE reads in MiXCR, one entry per CDR3 protein. In the table there are about 320,000 distinct CDR3 sequences, under 15% of which are singletons. Sample: CD4+ T cells sorted from PBMCs, taken 15 days after the yellow fever booster vaccination. Every receptor here comes from a man between 18 and 29 years old who received the YFV17D yellow fever vaccine.

The chain joins TRBV12-3 or TRBV12-4 to TRBJ1-5; tentatively, D is TRBD1 (5 bases). The CDR3 has 14 amino acids. The germline V and J ends were trimmed by 3 bases and 4 bases, with 10 bases remaining between them. The CDR3 coding sequence is TGTGCCAGCAGTTTGACAGTGAGGAATCAGCCCCAGCATTTT. It is translated as CASSLTVRNQPQHF.

This chain joins TRBV10-3 and TRBJ2-7, with D perhaps TRBD1 (6 bases). This CDR3 spans 13 amino acids. In germline, CDR1 is ENHRY, CDR2 SYGVKD. V was clipped by 6 bases and J by 2 bases, with 11 bases between them. DNA of the CDR3: TGTGCCATCAGAAAACAGGGTACCTACGAGCAGTACGTC. This gives the protein CAIRKQGTYEQYV.

This clonotype appeared many times. The chain is built from TRBV6-5 and TRBJ2-2; D is uncertain. The CDR3 has 15 residues. Trimming cost V 5 bases and J 1 base, with 11 bases left between them. Germline V gives CDR1 MNHEY, CDR2 SVGAGI. The CDR3 here is CASSSLRRNTGELFF. CDR3 DNA sequence: TGTGCCAGCAGTAGTCTTCGCAGGAACACCGGGGAGCTGTTTTTT.

This clonotype occurred a few times. The J gene is TRBJ2-7, the V gene TRBV4-2, with 11 bases identical to TRBD2. The V gene's germline CDR1 is LGHNA and CDR2 YNFKEQ. The CDR3 has 15 amino acids. V was clipped by 4 bases and J by 3 bases; unmatched bases: 5. The CDR3 DNA reads TGTGCCAGCAGCCCGGATAGCGGGGGGGGCTACGAGCAGTACTTC. This codes for CASSPDSGGGYEQYF.

The V and J genes are TRBV18 and TRBJ2-1; 10 bases map to TRBD2. The CDR3 contains 13 residues. The germline gives CDR1 KGHSH, CDR2 LQKENI. After removal of 5 bases from V and 8 bases from J, the junction contained 3 bases not matched to a gene. DNA of the CDR3: TGTGCCAGCTCAATAGGGACTAGCGATGAGCAGTTCTTC. Encoded protein: CASSIGTSDEQFF. The entire variable domain, with the rest obtained from reference TRBV18 and TRBJ2-1, is as follows: NAGVMQNPRHLVRRRGQEARLRCSPMKGHSHVYWYRQLPEEGLKFMVYLQKENIIDESGMPKERFSAEFPKEGPSILRIQQVVRGDSAAYFCASSIGTSDEQFFGPGTRLTVL.

The chain links TRBV27 to TRBJ2-5; D tentatively fits TRBD1 or TRBD2 (5 bases each). Germline V gene sequence: CDR1 MNHEY, CDR2 SMNVEV (reference sequence). V shed 6 bases and J shed 2 bases, with 10 bases lying between them. The CDR3 covers 13 residues. The CDR3 DNA follows: TGTGCCAGCAGGACGGGACGTCAAGAGACCCAGTACTTC. Its protein product is CASRTGRQETQYF.

V and J are TRBV20-1 and TRBJ2-7; no clear D gene. The germline gives CDR1 DFQATT, CDR2 SNEGSKA (reference sequence). Trimming took off 0 bases at V and 0 bases at J, with 18 bases between the two ends. The CDR3 covers 17 residues. The DNA for the CDR3 is TGCAGTGCTAGAGATCAATCAAGAGGACCCAGCTCCTACGAGCAGTACTTC. Translating gives CSARDQSRGPSSYEQYF.